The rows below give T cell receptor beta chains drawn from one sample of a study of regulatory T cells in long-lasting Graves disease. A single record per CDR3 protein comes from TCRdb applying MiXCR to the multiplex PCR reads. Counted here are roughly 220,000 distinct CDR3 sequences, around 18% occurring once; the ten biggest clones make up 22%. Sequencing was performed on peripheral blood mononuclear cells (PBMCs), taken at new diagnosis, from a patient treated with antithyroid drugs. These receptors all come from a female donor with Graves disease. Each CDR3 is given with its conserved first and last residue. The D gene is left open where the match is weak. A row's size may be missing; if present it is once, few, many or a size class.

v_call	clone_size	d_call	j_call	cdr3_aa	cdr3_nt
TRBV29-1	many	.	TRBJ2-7	CSVVDRDSYEQYF	TGCAGCGTTGTTGATAGGGACTCCTACGAGCAGTACTTC
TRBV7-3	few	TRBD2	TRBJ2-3	CASSSTSGRYHTQYF	TGTGCCAGCAGCTCTACTAGCGGGAGATACCACACGCAGTATTTT
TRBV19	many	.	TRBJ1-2	CASRTPPGARGYTF	TGTGCCAGTAGAACCCCTCCAGGGGCTCGTGGCTACACCTTC
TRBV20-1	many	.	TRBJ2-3	CSAREFGLSTDTQYF	TGCAGTGCTAGAGAATTCGGGCTCAGCACAGATACGCAGTATTTT
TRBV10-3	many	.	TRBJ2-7	CAISDTNGRVAYEQYF	TGTGCCATCAGTGATACGAATGGGCGGGTCGCCTACGAGCAGTACTTC
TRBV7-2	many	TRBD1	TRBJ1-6	CASGRTGYNSPLHF	TGTGCCAGCGGGCGGACAGGGTATAATTCACCCCTCCACTTT
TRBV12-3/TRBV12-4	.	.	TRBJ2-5	CASSLAMETQYF	TGTGCCAGCTCATTAGCGATGGAGACCCAGTACTTC
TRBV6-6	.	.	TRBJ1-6	CPSSYSAGTNSPLHF	TGTCCCAGCAGTTACTCGGCCGGAACCAATTCACCCCTCCACTTT
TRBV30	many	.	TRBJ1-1	CAWSKPGFTEAFF	TGTGCCTGGTCAAAGCCAGGGTTCACTGAAGCTTTCTTT
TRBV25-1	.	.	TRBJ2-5	CASRVRETQYF	TGTGCCAGCAGGGTACGAGAGACCCAGTACTTC
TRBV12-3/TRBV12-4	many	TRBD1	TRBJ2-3	CASSSFGTGRDTQYF	TGTGCCAGCAGTTCCTTCGGGACAGGGAGGGATACGCAGTATTTT
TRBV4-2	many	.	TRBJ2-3	CASSQDRTGGGTQYF	TGTGCCAGCAGCCAAGACCGGACTGGCGGTGGTACGCAGTATTTT
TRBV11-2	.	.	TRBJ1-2	CASSLAGPTNYGYTF	TGTGCCAGCAGCTTAGCGGGCCCCACTAACTATGGCTACACCTTC
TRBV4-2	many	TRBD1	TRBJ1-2	CASSQGDRATYGYTF	TGTGCCAGCAGCCAAGGGGACAGGGCCACCTATGGCTACACCTTC
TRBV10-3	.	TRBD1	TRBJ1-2	CAISPTGDGYTF	TGTGCCATCAGTCCGACAGGGGATGGCTACACCTTC
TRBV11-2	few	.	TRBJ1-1	CASSLLGADTEAFF	TGTGCCAGCAGCTTGCTAGGGGCGGACACTGAAGCTTTCTTT
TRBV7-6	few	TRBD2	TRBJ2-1	CASSSLAGGGGGQFF	TGTGCCAGCAGCTCGCTAGCGGGAGGGGGTGGAGGGCAGTTCTTC
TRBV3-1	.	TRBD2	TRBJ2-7	CASSQNTGGFYEQYF	TGTGCCAGCAGCCAAAATACGGGAGGGTTCTACGAGCAGTACTTC
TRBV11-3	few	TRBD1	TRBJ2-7	CASSLVRGTYEQYF	TGTGCCAGCAGCTTAGTCAGGGGGACCTACGAGCAGTACTTC
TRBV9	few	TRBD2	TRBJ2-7	CASSVEGTSGNYEQYF	TGTGCCAGCAGCGTAGAGGGGACTAGCGGGAACTACGAGCAGTACTTC
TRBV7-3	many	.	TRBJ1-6	CASSLQGDSPLHF	TGTGCCAGCAGCTTACAGGGTGATTCACCCCTCCACTTT
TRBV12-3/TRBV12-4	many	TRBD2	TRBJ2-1	CASTGREAYNEQFF	TGTGCCAGCACGGGACGGGAGGCCTACAATGAGCAGTTCTTC
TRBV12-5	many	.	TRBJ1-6	CASGLVRDSPLHF	TGTGCTAGTGGTTTGGTACGGGATTCACCCCTCCACTTT
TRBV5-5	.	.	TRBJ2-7	CASSWAPSRVYEQYF	TGTGCCAGCAGCTGGGCCCCTAGTAGAGTTTACGAGCAGTACTTC
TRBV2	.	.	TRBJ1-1	CASTAGRMNTEAFF	TGTGCCAGCACCGCGGGACGTATGAACACTGAAGCTTTCTTT
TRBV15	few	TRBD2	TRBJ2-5	CATSRDGTSGSWAQYF	TGTGCCACCAGCAGAGATGGGACTAGCGGATCGTGGGCCCAGTACTTC
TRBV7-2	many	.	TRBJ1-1	CASSLAFSGTNTEAFF	TGTGCCAGCAGCTTAGCCTTCTCCGGGACGAACACTGAAGCTTTCTTT
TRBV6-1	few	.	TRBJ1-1	CASNKRGLSTEAFF	TGTGCCAGCAACAAGAGGGGGTTGAGCACTGAAGCTTTCTTT